A single sample gave rise to the 8 T cell receptor beta chains below, sequenced in a study of healthy donors' naive CD4 and CD8 T cells. A linear amplification protocol produced the TCR libraries from around 510 ng of total RNA. TCRdb re-derived calls from the reads in MiXCR, one entry per CDR3 protein. In the table there are about 200,000 distinct CDR3 sequences, around 70% of which are singletons. Material for sequencing was naive CD4+ and CD8+ T cells sorted from blood, pooled from several donors. The receptors shown here come from a pool of human donors in good health; the sample pools cells from several healthy donors.

This clonotype was counted between two and nine times. The chain has TRBV30 and TRBJ1-2, with D unclear. The CDR3 spans 11 residues. CDR1 and CDR2 (germline): GTSNPN, SVGIG (reference sequence). With 1 base removed from V and 2 bases from J, the gap between germline ends came to 2 bases. The CDR3: CAWSDNYGYTF. The CDR3 DNA reads TGTGCCTGGAGTGACAACTATGGCTACACCTTC.

This chain connects TRBV5-6 to TRBJ1-5; D is unclear. Germline V lookup: CDR1 SGHDT, CDR2 YYEEEE. The CDR3 has 15 residues. Trimming shortened V by 2 bases and J by 1 base, and 10 bases separated the two germline ends. The CDR3: CASSFGDLSNQPQHF. The CDR3 DNA reads as TGTGCCAGCAGCTTCGGGGATCTAAGCAATCAGCCCCAGCATTTT.

J is TRBJ1-1 and V is TRBV27, with no clear D. This CDR3 region has 15 residues. Trimming stripped 2 bases from V and 1 base from J, with 11 bases between. From germline, CDR1 is MNHEY and CDR2 SMNVEV (reference sequence). CDR3 coding DNA: TGTGCCAGCAGTTTACTCCAGTCTGCGAACACTGAAGCTTTCTTT. This codes for CASSLLQSANTEAFF.

This chain connects TRBV27 to TRBJ1-1, with 7 nucleotides matching TRBD1. The germline V gene has CDR1 MNHEY and CDR2 SMNVEV (reference sequence). The length of the CDR3 is 15 residues. V lost 5 bases and J lost 7; bases outside the gene matches: 13. CDR3 residues: CASSMTPQGTLEAFF. The CDR3 region has the DNA TGTGCCAGCAGTATGACACCACAGGGGACCCTTGAAGCTTTCTTT.

This chain links TRBV4-3 with TRBJ1-1; D is unresolved. CDR1 is LGHNA, CDR2 YSLEER, per germline. CDR3 length equals 13 residues. V was clipped by 0 bases and J by 6 bases, with 8 bases between them. This chain's CDR3 is CASSQDPRSEAFF. The CDR3 bases are TGCGCCAGCAGCCAAGACCCCCGTTCTGAAGCTTTCTTT.

This clonotype was detected a few times. The chain is built from TRBV5-6 and TRBJ1-5; D is ambiguous. Germline V gene data show CDR1 as SGHDT and CDR2 as YYEEEE. The CDR3 runs 13 residues. V lost 0 bases and J 5 bases, leaving 6 bases between the germline ends. The chain's CDR3 is CASSLGTYQPQHF. The CDR3 DNA is TGTGCCAGCAGCTTGGGAACCTATCAGCCCCAGCATTTT.

The chain uses TRBV20-1 and TRBJ2-5; D is tentatively TRBD1 or TRBD2 (5 bases each). This CDR3 is built from 14 residues. With 3 bases removed from V and 5 bases from J, the gap between germline ends came to 16 bases. Germline V gene sequence: CDR1 DFQATT, CDR2 SNEGSKA (reference sequence). The CDR3 region has the DNA TGCAGTGCTAGGGTGTTGGGGGAAGGGGAGACCCAGTACTTC. This encodes CSARVLGEGETQYF.

V gene TRBV6-1 combines with J gene TRBJ1-5, with a possible D match to TRBD1 (5 bases). The CDR3 loop spans 14 amino acids. Germline V gives CDR1 MNHNS, CDR2 SASEGT. Trimming removed 4 bases from V and 7 bases from J, with 14 bases in between. DNA of the CDR3: TGTGCCAGCAGTGCGGGCCCAGAGGGGCAGCCCCAGCATTTT. Translation gives CASSAGPEGQPQHF.